This T cell receptor beta chain was sequenced for a study of blood T cell repertoires in COVID-19 (dated by TCRdb to the early 2020s). For the wider study: Samples from collaborators originated in the United States, Italy and Spain and spanned both the acute and convalescent phases of COVID-19. The material from the prospective study consisted of cDNA or gDNA derived from T cells, B-cell-depleted T cells, or PBMCs. Subjects who had been exposed to COVID-19, were actively infected with it, or had recovered from it provided the deeply sampled blood TCRbeta repertoires that made up the dataset. The repertoires were released in a freely available public database intended as a resource for research on the immune response to SARS-CoV-2. Samples were obtained from the ongoing ImmuneRACE study (first 160 participants) and from over a thousand subjects provided by 6 global collaborators. Nearly every sample came with metadata listing a de-identified subject ID, COVID-19 status, age in years and sex. Where available, HLA class I and class II types were obtained from metadata supplied by the sample provider rather than from assay-based typing.

Reading from cysteine to phenylalanine, the CDR3 counts 13 amino acids. Just CDR3 DNA is preserved here, 39 bases in frame from base 1. V is pared back by 5 bases and J by 5 bases, with 12 bases lying between the germline termini. CDR1 and CDR2, looked up from the germline V gene (reference sequence), are LNHDA and SQIVND. Participants in the prospective study were aged about 18 to 89 years, lived in 20 to 25 United States geographic areas, and enrolled through a virtual design. To assign participants to cohorts, the prospective study relied on clinical history that participants themselves reported in a screening survey and a study questionnaire. ImmuneRACE Cohort 3 recovered participants were defined by two consecutive negative NP/OP PCR tests, healthcare professional clearance, or symptom resolution. Each participant in the prospective study had whole blood, serum and a nasopharyngeal or oropharyngeal swab collected by mobile phlebotomists. Additional blood draws and questionnaires over an approximately two-month period could optionally be provided by prospective study participants. Before DNA extraction, blood samples from the prospective study were shipped at room temperature or frozen.

The immunoSEQ Assay, a bias-controlled multiplex PCR, was used to amplify TCRbeta CDR3 regions from genomic DNA. Under the source paper's analysis protocol: The number of nucleated cells in each sample was estimated from the amplification of reference gene primers within the assay. To quantify the absolute abundance of each unique TCRbeta CDR3 rearrangement, sequence reads were collapsed and filtered. For each sample, productive Simpson clonality was calculated as the square root of Simpson's diversity index over productive rearrangements. Here the immuneACCESS table is served through TCRdb, limited to in-frame sequences with V and J called. Missing clones are a known gap in these copies; in checked studies unresolved V genes cover under half, and the rest lacks a known reason. V and J calls and clone size are given by that table; D and trimming were obtained from the DNA. The sample contains 170,000 or so clones, roughly 85% of them found a single time. 6.2% of the sample lies in the top ten.

Only one count was recorded for this clone. Its antigen is currently not known. The input lacks base qualities; no much larger clone sits a single base away. Results and caveats for the whole study, not just this receptor: Clinical and demographic metadata were provided uncurated, with the amount varying by source and participant.

Recombination connected TRBV19 to TRBJ2-5, with the D gene too uncertain to name. The TCR comes from a man aged 40-50 years who had recovered from COVID-19. The sample comprised PBMCs or T cells enriched from blood (not recorded which). In nucleotides, the sequence is TGTGCCAGTAGTGCTTCGAGCGTGGAGACCCAGTACTTC. It is translated as CASSASSVETQYF.